The clone carrying this T cell receptor (beta chain) appeared a single time. Its cognate antigen is unknown. This table comes from immunoSEQ multiplex PCR, and its TCRdb copy is limited to in-frame clones, with some not included. The sample includes roughly 150,000 clones, more than 85% of them seen just once. Germline V CDR1 and CDR2: SQVTM, ANQGSEA. V was clipped by 6 bases and J by 10 bases, with 15 bases between them. This CDR3 comprises 11 residues. The sample belongs to a study of T cell responses to AZD1222 COVID-19 vaccine. Study-wide background: Pooling of second doses given at about 4 or about 12 weeks was done. Study-level points and caveats: Of spike-specific TCRs, nearly half reportedly target regions left unmutated in variants. At baseline, just 6 or 7 AZD1222 recipients tested seropositive. Donors were chiefly white British, with a greater number of females, and clonal diversity was perhaps underestimated.

The sequence was collected from an adult in good health. The V and J genes are TRBV29-1 and TRBJ1-2; a possible D gene is TRBD1 (5 bases). The material sequenced was peripheral blood, taken on day 0 of AZD1222 vaccination. CDR3 DNA: TGCAGCGTGGTAGGGGCCAGGGTCTACACCTTC. Translated: CSVVGARVYTF.